The 32 T cell receptor beta chains below come from one sample, sequenced in a study of immune evolution from preneoplasia to lung adenocarcinoma listed by TCRdb under 2021. Libraries came from the immunoSEQ multiplex PCR assay. The table was pulled from immuneACCESS by TCRdb, which kept in-frame rearrangements only. Such tables lose some clones; where checked, under half of the loss comes from unresolved V genes, and the rest has no known cause. The sample contains 6,000 to 7,000 clones, approximately 72% of them found a single time. The ten top clones hold roughly 9.8% of the sample. Sequencing used FFPE adjacent normal lung tissue. The receptors come from a donor older than 65 with lung adenocarcinoma.

V usage is TRBV5-6 and J usage is TRBJ1-3; D unresolved. Trimming left V 0 bases short and J 3 bases short, with 16 bases between. Germline V CDR1 and CDR2: SGHDT, YYEEEE. This CDR3 spans 17 amino acids. The CDR3 DNA sequence: TGTGCCAGCAGCTTGGGAGCCAAGCGGCGGATTGGAAACACCATATATTTT. This translates into CASSLGAKRRIGNTIYF. Complete variable domain (other parts from reference TRBV5-6 and TRBJ1-3): DAGVTQSPTHLIKTRGQQVTLRCSPKSGHDTVSWYQQALGQGPQFIFQYYEEEERQRGNFPDRFSGHQFPNYSSELNVNALLLGDSALYLCASSLGAKRRIGNTIYFGEGSWLTVV.

By sample share, this clone is medium-sized (0.01 to 0.1%). J is TRBJ1-1 and V is TRBV9, with 10 bases fitting TRBD1. Germline loops: CDR1 SGDLS, CDR2 YYNGEE. J was trimmed by 0 bases and V by 4 bases; bases with no gene match: 9. This CDR3 comprises 17 residues. The CDR3 is CASSPRQGASMNTEAFF. CDR3 DNA sequence: TGTGCCAGCAGCCCCAGACAGGGGGCGAGTATGAACACTGAAGCTTTCTTT.

The CDR3 loop is CASNQDRGNSPLHF. CDR3 bases: TGTGCCAGTAATCAAGACAGGGGTAATTCACCCCTCCACTTT. V gene TRBV19 combines with J gene TRBJ1-6; 8 bases are a match to TRBD1. With V trimmed by 7 bases and J by 6 bases, 5 bases remained unmatched. CDR1 is LNHDA, CDR2 SQIVND, per germline (reference sequence). The CDR3 is 14 amino acids. The full variable domain, with the rest looked up from reference TRBV19 and TRBJ1-6, is DGGITQSPKYLFRKEGQNVTLSCEQNLNHDAMYWYRQDPGQGLRLIYYSQIVNDFQKGDIAEGYSVSREKKESFPLTVTSAQKNPTAFYLCASNQDRGNSPLHFGNGTRLTVT.

The chain is built from TRBV28 and TRBJ1-4; no definite D call. The CDR3 has 11 residues. V was shortened by 6 bases and J by 7 bases, with 6 bases between the two germline ends. Germline CDR1 is MDHEN and CDR2 is SYDVKM. The CDR3 reads CASRSPEKLFF. The DNA of the CDR3 is TGTGCCAGCAGGTCCCCTGAAAAACTGTTTTTT.

This clone came up once. The chain employs TRBV9 and TRBJ1-1; no clear D gene. Germline CDR1 SGDLS, CDR2 YYNGEE. The V end lost 0 bases, the J end lost 3 bases, and 6 bases lay between the germline ends. CDR3 length: 13 residues. As DNA, the CDR3 is TGTGCCAGCAGCGTAGGGTTCTACACTGAAGCTTTCTTT. The encoded protein is CASSVGFYTEAFF.

This chain joins TRBV6-5 and TRBJ2-7; 7 bases are a match to TRBD1. V gave up 6 bases and J gave up 2 bases; unmatched junction bases: 7. Germline lookup yields CDR1 MNHEY and CDR2 SVGAGI. The CDR3 spans 14 residues. CDR3 DNA: TGTGCCAGCAGGGACAGGTCCGGAACCTACGAGCAGTACTTC. This sequence encodes CASRDRSGTYEQYF.

This chain uses TRBV27 with TRBJ2-7; no firm D call. The V and J ends lost 4 bases and 2 bases respectively, with 12 bases between them. This CDR3 spans 14 amino acids. Germline loops: CDR1 MNHEY, CDR2 SMNVEV (reference sequence). In nucleotides, the CDR3 is TGTGCCAGCAGTTCCCACCTCATTACCTACGAGCAGTACTTC. Encoded protein: CASSSHLITYEQYF.

By share, this clone ranks as medium-sized. The chain carries TRBV5-6 and TRBJ1-2, with 12 nucleotides matching TRBD1. Germline V gives CDR1 SGHDT, CDR2 YYEEEE. V was pared by 4 bases and J by 14 bases, with 9 bases of the junction left unmatched. The CDR3 runs 13 residues. CDR3 nucleotides: TGTGCCAGCAGCGACGGGACAGGGGGCGTGAGGACCTTC. It encodes CASSDGTGGVRTF. The full variable domain, with the rest looked up from reference TRBV5-6 and TRBJ1-2, is DAGVTQSPTHLIKTRGQQVTLRCSPKSGHDTVSWYQQALGQGPQFIFQYYEEEERQRGNFPDRFSGHQFPNYSSELNVNALLLGDSALYLCASSDGTGGVRTFGSGTRLTVV.

This chain joins TRBV18 and TRBJ1-3; D not resolved. CDR3 length: 15 residues. The germline V and J ends were trimmed by 4 bases and 1 base, with 11 bases remaining between them. CDR1 and CDR2 from the germline V gene are KGHSH and LQKENI. The DNA of the CDR3 is TGTGCCAGCTCACAAACTACATCTTCTGGAAACACCATATATTTT. Its translation: CASSQTTSSGNTIYF.

V gene TRBV10-3 combines with J gene TRBJ1-4, with TRBD1 as a possible D gene (5 bases). In germline, CDR1 is ENHRY, CDR2 SYGVKD. Trimming shortened V by 6 bases and J by 3 bases, and 5 bases separated the two germline ends. This CDR3 spans 12 amino acids. The CDR3 DNA is TGTGCCATCAGGGGGCCTAATGAAAAACTGTTTTTT. Encoded protein: CAIRGPNEKLFF.

The chain combines TRBV18 with TRBJ2-5, with D unresolved. This CDR3 contains 15 residues. Germline CDR1 reads KGHSH; CDR2 reads LQKENI. The ends were cut back, 2 bases at V and 0 bases at J, with 10 bases in the middle. The CDR3 region has the DNA TGTGCCAGCTCACCATCGTCCGGCAACCAAGAGACCCAGTACTTC. Encoded protein: CASSPSSGNQETQYF.

This clone occurred a few times. The chain is built from TRBV6-5 and TRBJ1-5; possibly TRBD1 for D (5 bases). Germline V gene data show CDR1 as MNHEY and CDR2 as SVGAGI. Trimming removed 2 bases at V and 6 bases at J, with 8 bases between. The CDR3 runs to 13 residues. DNA of the CDR3: TGTGCCAGCAGTTACGGGGGTGGTCAGCCCCAGCATTTT. It yields the protein CASSYGGGQPQHF.

The chain combines TRBV9 with TRBJ2-3; D not resolved. With 2 bases removed from V and 4 bases from J, the gap between germline ends came to 11 bases. Germline V gene data show CDR1 as SGDLS and CDR2 as YYNGEE. This CDR3 is built from 14 residues. CDR3: CASSVMRIADTQYF. CDR3 in DNA: TGTGCCAGCAGCGTGATGCGCATCGCAGATACGCAGTATTTT.

The rearrangement uses TRBV7-9 and TRBJ2-1; 14 bases fit TRBD2. Per germline, CDR1 SEHNR and CDR2 FQNEAQ (reference sequence). J gave up 3 bases and V 3 bases, and 1 base lay outside the gene matches. The CDR3 is 16 residues long. The CDR3 nucleotides are TGTGCCAGCAGCTTCGGGACTAGCGGGGGCTACAATGAGCAGTTCTTC. Its protein is CASSFGTSGGYNEQFF.

The chain combines TRBV5-6 with TRBJ1-2; no clear D gene. Germline CDR1 reads SGHDT; CDR2 reads YYEEEE. There are 14 residues in the CDR3. The V and J ends lost 1 base and 10 bases respectively, with 17 bases between them. The CDR3 bases are TGTGCCAGCAGCTTGTCCCGGCCGTACCCCCACTACACCTTC. Translating it yields CASSLSRPYPHYTF.

This clone was seen a few times. The chain is built from TRBV7-9 and TRBJ2-5; no definite D call. Trimming left V 1 base short and J 1 base short, with 7 bases between. This CDR3 contains 14 residues. Germline values: CDR1 SEHNR, CDR2 FQNEAQ (reference sequence). The CDR3 loop reads CASSLGPPQETQYF. The DNA of the CDR3 is TGTGCCAGCAGCTTAGGACCGCCCCAAGAGACCCAGTACTTC. The variable domain in full, with the rest retrieved from reference TRBV7-9 and TRBJ2-5, is DTGVSQNPRHKITKRGQNVTFRCDPISEHNRLYWYRQTLGQGPEFLTYFQNEAQLEKSRLLSDRFSAERPKGSFSTLEIQRTEQGDSAMYLCASSLGPPQETQYFGPGTRLLVL.

This chain connects TRBV9 to TRBJ1-6; TRBD1 matches 7 bases. This CDR3 contains 16 residues. V lost 2 bases, J lost 6 bases, and 8 bases stayed unmatched. Germline CDR1 and CDR2: SGDLS and YYNGEE. In DNA, the CDR3 is TGTGCCAGCAGCGTTGAACAGGGGCTGGGTAATTCACCCCTCCACTTT. Encoded protein: CASSVEQGLGNSPLHF.

V usage is TRBV15 and J usage is TRBJ2-5; unclear D gene. CDR1 and CDR2 (germline): LNHNV, YYDKDF (reference sequence). Trimming cost V 0 bases and J 2 bases, with 4 bases left between them. This CDR3 has 13 amino acids. CDR3 sequence (DNA): TGTGCCACCAGCAGAGATAATCAAGAGACCCAGTACTTC. Encoded protein: CATSRDNQETQYF.

The rearrangement joins TRBV29-1 to TRBJ2-7, with D maybe TRBD2 (5 bases). The CDR3 covers 14 residues. Germline assignment: CDR1 SQVTM and CDR2 ANQGSEA. V was clipped by 6 bases and J by 4 bases, with 19 bases between them. In DNA form, the CDR3 reads TGCAGCGTCCGGATTCTGGACGGAGGTTACGAGCAGTACTTC. It specifies CSVRILDGGYEQYF.

The chain combines TRBV28 with TRBJ1-4, with TRBD1 matching 9 bases. CDR3 length equals 14 residues. Germline assignment: CDR1 MDHEN and CDR2 SYDVKM. Unmatched junction bases numbered 3, after V lost 3 bases and J lost 7 bases. The CDR3 nucleotides read TGTGCCAGCAGTTTTCGGGACAGGGCTGAAAAACTGTTTTTT. Amino acid sequence: CASSFRDRAEKLFF.

The rearrangement links TRBV30 to TRBJ2-3, with 7 bases identical to TRBD2. With V trimmed by 5 bases and J by 6 bases, 17 bases remained unmatched. The length of the CDR3 is 16 residues. The germline CDR1 and CDR2 sequences are GTSNPN and SVGIG (reference sequence). CDR3 in DNA: TGTGCCTGGTCCTTCCTGGGGAGGGAGGGCCATGATACGCAGTATTTT. Amino acids: CAWSFLGREGHDTQYF.

This clone has more than one count but fewer than ten. The junction departs from germline at one end; a sequencing error may be responsible. This chain links TRBV7-7 with TRBJ2-1; D gene ambiguous. There are 15 residues in the CDR3. CDR1 SSHAT and CDR2 FNYEAQ come from the germline V gene (reference sequence). The DNA of the CDR3 is TGTGCTAGCAGCTTAGTAAAGAGCTCCTACAATGAGCAGTTCTTC. Residues: CASSLVKSSYNEQFF.

The chain links TRBV29-1 to TRBJ2-7; 7 nucleotides align to TRBD1. V gave up 0 bases and J gave up 3 bases; unmatched junction bases: 8. Germline V lookup: CDR1 SQVTM, CDR2 ANQGSEA. The CDR3 covers 15 residues. The CDR3 sequence: CSVEDSETGFYEQYF. The CDR3 nucleotides read TGCAGCGTTGAAGATAGCGAGACAGGGTTCTACGAGCAGTACTTC.

V and J are TRBV5-6 and TRBJ2-7; no clear D gene. Trimming took 1 base from V and 3 from J, leaving 8 bases between them. Germline assignment: CDR1 SGHDT and CDR2 YYEEEE. The CDR3 covers 13 residues. CDR3 in amino acids: CASSLNRYYEQYF. CDR3 nucleotides: TGTGCCAGCAGCTTGAACAGATACTACGAGCAGTACTTC.

This chain connects TRBV12-5 to TRBJ1-6, with D tentatively TRBD1 (5 bases). Trimming removed 7 bases from V and 8 bases from J, with 18 bases in between. Germline V gene sequence: CDR1 LGHNT, CDR2 FRNRAP. This CDR3 region has 15 residues. The chain's CDR3 is CASANGDPTDSPLHF. The CDR3, as DNA: TGTGCTAGTGCCAACGGGGACCCCACCGATTCACCCCTCCACTTT.

The gene calls are TRBV28 and TRBJ1-2; D unclear. Trimming stripped 6 bases from V and 0 bases from J, with 11 bases between. Germline assignment: CDR1 MDHEN and CDR2 SYDVKM. The CDR3 runs to 14 residues. The CDR3 protein is CASRATQANYGYTF. The CDR3 DNA follows: TGTGCCAGCAGAGCAACTCAAGCTAACTATGGCTACACCTTC.

This clone was found a few times. This rearrangement joins TRBV11-3 to TRBJ2-2; TRBD1 might be the D (6 bases). The CDR3 contains 15 residues. Deletions cut 5 bases from V and 7 bases from J, with 17 bases between. The V gene's germline CDR1 is SGHNT and CDR2 YENEEA. This CDR3 is CASSQRGQGSGELFF. The CDR3 nucleotides read TGTGCCAGCAGCCAACGGGGTCAGGGGAGCGGGGAGCTGTTTTTT.

V usage is TRBV30 and J usage is TRBJ1-5; 9 bases agree with TRBD1. Germline V CDR1 and CDR2: GTSNPN, SVGIG (reference sequence). The CDR3 is made up of 19 amino acids. J gave up 6 bases and V 4 bases, and 22 bases lay outside the gene matches. The CDR3 nucleotides are TGTGCCTGGAATAAGCCCGGGGACAGGGAATCGCTTTGGGGTCAGCCCCAGCATTTT. Translation gives CAWNKPGDRESLWGQPQHF.

CDR3 protein: CASSSRQGEKLFF. In DNA, the CDR3 is TGTGCCAGCAGCTCTCGACAGGGCGAAAAACTGTTTTTT. The rearrangement uses TRBV13 and TRBJ1-4, with TRBD1 identical over 7 bases. Trimming took 4 bases from V and 8 from J; bases not matched to a gene: 4. The CDR3 covers 13 residues. From germline, CDR1 is PRHDT and CDR2 FYEKMQ (reference sequence).

V gene TRBV30 combines with J gene TRBJ1-1, with TRBD1 matching 9 bases. The germline gives CDR1 GTSNPN, CDR2 SVGIG (reference sequence). The CDR3 contains 15 residues. Losses at the gene ends were 1 base for V and 4 bases for J; bases not matched to a gene: 7. The DNA of the CDR3 is TGTGCCTGGAGTGGGGACAGGGTAGGATTCACTGAAGCTTTCTTT. This sequence encodes CAWSGDRVGFTEAFF.

J is TRBJ1-1 and V is TRBV6-1, with 8 bases lining up with TRBD1. The J segment lost 5 bases and the V segment lost 2 bases, leaving 7 bases of the junction unmatched. CDR1 is MNHNS and CDR2 is SASEGT in the germline V gene. The CDR3 covers 15 residues. CDR3: CASSEKTGEWTEAFF. The CDR3 DNA reads as TGTGCCAGCAGTGAAAAGACAGGGGAATGGACTGAAGCTTTCTTT.

This clone has a handful of counts. The rearrangement links TRBV5-1 to TRBJ1-2, with D possibly matching TRBD1 (5 bases). Germline lookup yields CDR1 SGHRS and CDR2 YFSETQ. CDR3 length: 16 residues. Trimming took 4 bases from V and 6 from J, leaving 22 bases between them. The CDR3 DNA is TGCGCCAGCAGCGTAACCTTTAGAGGCTGGGGGAATGGCTACACCTTC. It yields the protein CASSVTFRGWGNGYTF.